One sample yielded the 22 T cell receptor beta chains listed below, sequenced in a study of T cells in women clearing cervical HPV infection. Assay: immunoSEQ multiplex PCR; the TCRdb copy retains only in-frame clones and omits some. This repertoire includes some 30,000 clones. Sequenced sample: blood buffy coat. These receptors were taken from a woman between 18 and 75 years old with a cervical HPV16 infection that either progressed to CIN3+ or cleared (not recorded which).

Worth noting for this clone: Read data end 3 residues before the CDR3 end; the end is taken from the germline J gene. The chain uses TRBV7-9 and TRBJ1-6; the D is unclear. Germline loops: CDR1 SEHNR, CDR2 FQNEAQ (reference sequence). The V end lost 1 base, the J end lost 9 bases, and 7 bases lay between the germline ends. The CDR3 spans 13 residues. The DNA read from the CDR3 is TGTGCCAGCAGCTTAGATCCGGGTTCACCC. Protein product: CASSLDPGSP. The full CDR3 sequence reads CASSLDPGSPLHF.

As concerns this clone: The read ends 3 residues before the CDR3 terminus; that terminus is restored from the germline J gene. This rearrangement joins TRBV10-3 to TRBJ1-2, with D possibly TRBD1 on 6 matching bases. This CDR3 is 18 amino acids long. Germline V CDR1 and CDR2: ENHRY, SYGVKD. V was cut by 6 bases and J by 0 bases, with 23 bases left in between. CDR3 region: CAIRARTATKISNYGYTF. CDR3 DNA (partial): TGTGCCATCAGAGCCCGGACAGCTACCAAAATCTCTAACTATGGC.

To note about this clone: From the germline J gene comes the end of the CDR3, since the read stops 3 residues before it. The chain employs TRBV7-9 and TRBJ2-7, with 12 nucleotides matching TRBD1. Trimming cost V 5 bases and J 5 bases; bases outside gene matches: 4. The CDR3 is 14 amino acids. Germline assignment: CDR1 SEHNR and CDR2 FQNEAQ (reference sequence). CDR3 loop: CASSPGTGGDEQYF. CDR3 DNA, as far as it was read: TGTGCCAGCAGCCCGGGGACAGGGGGCGACGAG. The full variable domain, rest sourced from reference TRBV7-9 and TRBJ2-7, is DTGVSQNPRHKITKRGQNVTFRCDPISEHNRLYWYRQTLGQGPEFLTYFQNEAQLEKSRLLSDRFSAERPKGSFSTLEIQRTEQGDSAMYLCASSPGTGGDEQYFGPGTRLTVT.

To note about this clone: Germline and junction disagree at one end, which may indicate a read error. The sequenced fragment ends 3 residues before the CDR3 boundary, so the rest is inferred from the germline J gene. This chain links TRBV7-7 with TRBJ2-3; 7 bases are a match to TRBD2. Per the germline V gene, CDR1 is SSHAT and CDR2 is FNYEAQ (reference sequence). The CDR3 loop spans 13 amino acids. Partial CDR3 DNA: TGTGCTAGCAGCTTAATCGGGGGGGATACG. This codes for CASSLIGGDT. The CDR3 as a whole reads CASSLIGGDTQYF.

The CDR3 loop is CARRDEFGGRNEQFF. The part of the CDR3 DNA that was read is TGTGCCAGACGGGACGAGTTCGGGGGAAGGAATGAG. V is TRBV2 and J is TRBJ2-1, with D possibly TRBD2 on 6 matching bases. The read halts 3 residues ahead of the CDR3 end, with the missing end drawn from the germline J gene. Per the germline V gene, CDR1 is SNHLY and CDR2 is FYNNEI. The CDR3 runs to 15 residues. Trimming pared 9 bases from V and 7 bases from J, leaving 22 bases between. The variable domain in full, completed from reference TRBV2 and TRBJ2-1, reads EPEVTQTPSHQVTQMGQEVILRCVPISNHLYFYWYRQILGQKVEFLVSFYNNEISEKSEIFDDQFSVERPDGSNFTLKIRSTKLEDSAMYFCARRDEFGGRNEQFFGPGTRLTVL.

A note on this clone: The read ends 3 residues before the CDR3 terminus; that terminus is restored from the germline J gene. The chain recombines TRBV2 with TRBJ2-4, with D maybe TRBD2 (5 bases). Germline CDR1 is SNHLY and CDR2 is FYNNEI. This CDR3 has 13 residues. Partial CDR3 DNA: TGTGCCAGCAGTGTTACCTCGGCGGGTAGT. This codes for CASSVTSAGS. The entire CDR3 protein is CASSVTSAGSQYF.

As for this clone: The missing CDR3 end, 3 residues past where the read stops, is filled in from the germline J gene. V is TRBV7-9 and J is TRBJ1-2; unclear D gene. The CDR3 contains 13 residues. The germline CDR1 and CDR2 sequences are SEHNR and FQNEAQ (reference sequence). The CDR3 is CASSQEERTGYTF. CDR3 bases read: TGTGCCAGCAGCCAAGAAGAGCGAACGGGC.

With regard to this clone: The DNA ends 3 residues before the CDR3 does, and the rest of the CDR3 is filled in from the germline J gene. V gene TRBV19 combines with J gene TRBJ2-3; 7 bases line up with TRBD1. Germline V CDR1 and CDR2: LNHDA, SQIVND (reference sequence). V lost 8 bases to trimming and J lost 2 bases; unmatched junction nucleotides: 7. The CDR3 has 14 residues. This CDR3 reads CASSDRPYTDTQYF. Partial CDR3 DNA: TGTGCCAGTTCGGACAGGCCCTACACAGATACG.

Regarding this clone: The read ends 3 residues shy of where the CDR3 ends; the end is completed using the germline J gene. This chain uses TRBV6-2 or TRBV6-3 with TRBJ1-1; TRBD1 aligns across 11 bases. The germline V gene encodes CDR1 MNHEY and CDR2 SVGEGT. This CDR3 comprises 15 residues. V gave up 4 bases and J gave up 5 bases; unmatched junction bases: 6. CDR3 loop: CASSSNRDRGTEAFF. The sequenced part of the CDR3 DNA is TGTGCCAGCAGTTCAAACCGGGACAGGGGGACTGAA.

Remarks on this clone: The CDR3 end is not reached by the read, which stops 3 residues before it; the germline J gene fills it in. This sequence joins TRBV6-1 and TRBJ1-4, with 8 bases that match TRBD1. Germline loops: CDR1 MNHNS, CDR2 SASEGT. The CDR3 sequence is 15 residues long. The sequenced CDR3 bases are TGTGCCAGCAGTGATCGAGGACAGGGAGTTTCACCA. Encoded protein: CASSDRGQGVSP. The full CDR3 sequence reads CASSDRGQGVSPLFF.

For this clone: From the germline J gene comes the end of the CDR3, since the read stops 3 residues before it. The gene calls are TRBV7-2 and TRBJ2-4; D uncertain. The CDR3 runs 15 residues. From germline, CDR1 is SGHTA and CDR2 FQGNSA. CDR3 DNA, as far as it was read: TGTGCCAGCAGTCGAGGCCTATATAGCAATCAGCCT. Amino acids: CASSRGLYSNQP. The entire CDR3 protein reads CASSRGLYSNQPQYF.

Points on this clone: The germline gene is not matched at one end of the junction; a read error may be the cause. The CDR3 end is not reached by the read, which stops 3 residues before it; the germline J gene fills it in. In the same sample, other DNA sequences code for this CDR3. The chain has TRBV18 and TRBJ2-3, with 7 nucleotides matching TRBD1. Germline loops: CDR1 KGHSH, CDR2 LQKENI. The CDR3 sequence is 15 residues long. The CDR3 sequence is CASSPLTGGTDTQYF. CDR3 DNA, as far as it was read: TGTGCCAGCTCTCCACTAACAGGGGGCACAGATACG.

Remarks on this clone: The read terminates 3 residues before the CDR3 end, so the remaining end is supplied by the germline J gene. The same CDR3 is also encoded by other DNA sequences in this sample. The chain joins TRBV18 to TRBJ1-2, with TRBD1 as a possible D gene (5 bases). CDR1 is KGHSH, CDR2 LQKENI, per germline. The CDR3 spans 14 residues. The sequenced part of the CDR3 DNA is TGTGCCAGCTCACCTCCGGGACTAGCCTACGAC. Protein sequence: CASSPPGLAYD. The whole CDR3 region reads CASSPPGLAYDYTF.

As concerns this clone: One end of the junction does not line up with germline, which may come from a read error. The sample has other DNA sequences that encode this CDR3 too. The chain's CDR3 is CASSNRVRGNTIYF. The sequenced CDR3 bases are TGTGCCAGCAGCAACAGGGTTCGTGGAAACACT. The V call is TRBV2, the J call TRBJ1-3; D is possibly TRBD1 (6 bases). The CDR3 goes on 3 residues after the read ends, and that part is filled in from the germline J gene. This CDR3 region has 14 residues. CDR1 and CDR2 (germline): SNHLY, FYNNEI.

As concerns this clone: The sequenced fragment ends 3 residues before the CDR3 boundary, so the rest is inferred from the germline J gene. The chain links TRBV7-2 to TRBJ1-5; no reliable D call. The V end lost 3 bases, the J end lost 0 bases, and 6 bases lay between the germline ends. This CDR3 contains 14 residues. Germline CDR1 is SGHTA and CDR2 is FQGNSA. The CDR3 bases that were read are TGTGCCAGCAGCTTCGCACATAGCAATCAGCCC. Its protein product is CASSFAHSNQP. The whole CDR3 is CASSFAHSNQPQHF.

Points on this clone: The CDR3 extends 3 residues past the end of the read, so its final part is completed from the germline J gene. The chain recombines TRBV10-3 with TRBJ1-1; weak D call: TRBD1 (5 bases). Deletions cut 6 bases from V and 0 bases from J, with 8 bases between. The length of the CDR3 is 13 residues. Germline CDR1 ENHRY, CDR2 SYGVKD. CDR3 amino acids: CAISGGVNTEAFF. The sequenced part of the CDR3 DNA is TGTGCCATCAGCGGGGGAGTGAACACTGAA.

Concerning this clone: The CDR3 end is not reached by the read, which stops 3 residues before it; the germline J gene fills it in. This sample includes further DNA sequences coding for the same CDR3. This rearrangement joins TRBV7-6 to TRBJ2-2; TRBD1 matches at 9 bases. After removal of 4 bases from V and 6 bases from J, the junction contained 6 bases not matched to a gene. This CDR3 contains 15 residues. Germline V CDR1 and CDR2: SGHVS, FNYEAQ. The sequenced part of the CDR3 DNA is TGTGCCAGCAGCTCCGGACAGGGGTACGCCGGGGAG. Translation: CASSSGQGYAGE. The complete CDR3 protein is CASSSGQGYAGELFF.

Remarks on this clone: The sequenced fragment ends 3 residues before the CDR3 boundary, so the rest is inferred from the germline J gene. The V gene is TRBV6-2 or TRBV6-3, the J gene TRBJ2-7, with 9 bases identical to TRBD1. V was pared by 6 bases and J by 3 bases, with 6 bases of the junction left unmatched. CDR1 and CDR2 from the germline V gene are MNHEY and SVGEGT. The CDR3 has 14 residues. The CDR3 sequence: CASSRTGDYYEQYF. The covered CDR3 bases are TGTGCCAGCAGCCGGACAGGGGATTACTACGAG.

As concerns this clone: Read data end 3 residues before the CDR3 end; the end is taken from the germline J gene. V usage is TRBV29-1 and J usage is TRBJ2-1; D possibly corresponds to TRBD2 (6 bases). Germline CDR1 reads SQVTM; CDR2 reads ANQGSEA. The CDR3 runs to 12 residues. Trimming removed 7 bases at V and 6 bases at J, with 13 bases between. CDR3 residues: CSAGLGGNEQFF. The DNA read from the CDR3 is TGCAGCGCCGGCCTGGGGGGCAATGAG.

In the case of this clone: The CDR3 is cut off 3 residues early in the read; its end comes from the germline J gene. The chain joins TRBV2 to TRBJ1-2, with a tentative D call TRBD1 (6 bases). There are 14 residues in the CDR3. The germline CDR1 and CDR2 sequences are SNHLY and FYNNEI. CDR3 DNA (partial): TGTGCCAGCAGGGGACACTGGGATACCTACGAC. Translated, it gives CASRGHWDTYD. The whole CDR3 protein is CASRGHWDTYDYTF.

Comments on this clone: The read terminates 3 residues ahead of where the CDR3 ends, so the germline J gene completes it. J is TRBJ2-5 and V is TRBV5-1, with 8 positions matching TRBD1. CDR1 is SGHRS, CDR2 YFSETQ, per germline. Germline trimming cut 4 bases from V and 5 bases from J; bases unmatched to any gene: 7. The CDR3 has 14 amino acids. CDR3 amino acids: CASSQSNRGETQYF. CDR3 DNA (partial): TGCGCCAGCAGCCAAAGTAACAGGGGGGAGACC. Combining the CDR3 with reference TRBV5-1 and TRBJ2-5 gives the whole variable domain KAGVTQTPRYLIKTRGQQVTLSCSPISGHRSVSWYQQTPGQGLQFLFEYFSETQRNKGNFPGRFSGRQFSNSRSEMNVSTLELGDSALYLCASSQSNRGETQYFGPGTRLLVL.

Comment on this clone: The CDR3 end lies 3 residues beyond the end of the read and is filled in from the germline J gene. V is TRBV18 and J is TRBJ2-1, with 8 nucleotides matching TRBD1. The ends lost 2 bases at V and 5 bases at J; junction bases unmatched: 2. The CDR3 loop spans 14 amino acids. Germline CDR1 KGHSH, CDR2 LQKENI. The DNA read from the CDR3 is TGTGCCAGCTCACCAGGGACAGGAGACAATGAG. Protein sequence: CASSPGTGDNE. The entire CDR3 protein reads CASSPGTGDNEQFF.